The clone carrying this T cell receptor (beta chain) is a singleton in its sample. The target antigen is unknown. Second-dose schedules of about 4 or about 12 weeks were combined. Sequencing used immunoSEQ multiplex PCR; TCRdb keeps in-frame clones, though not all of them. The table shows roughly 100,000 clones, with 90% occurring only once. The trim removed 7 bases at V and 2 bases at J, leaving 4 bases unmatched. From germline, CDR1 is MRHNA and CDR2 SNTAGT. The CDR3 length is 15 residues. The sample belongs to a study of T cell responses to AZD1222 COVID-19 vaccine. Broader study findings: Epitopes outside B.1.351 and B.1.1.7 mutated regions reportedly drew nearly half of spike TCRs. Baseline seropositives among AZD1222 recipients totaled only 5 or 6.

The sequence came from an adult who received the AZD1222 COVID-19 vaccine. The sample here was peripheral blood, taken 28 days after the second AZD1222 dose. The V and J genes are TRBV6-4 and TRBJ2-5, with 13 nucleotides matching TRBD2. This CDR3 is CASTGLAGAQETQYF. DNA of the CDR3: TGTGCCAGCACCGGACTAGCGGGGGCACAAGAGACCCAGTACTTC.